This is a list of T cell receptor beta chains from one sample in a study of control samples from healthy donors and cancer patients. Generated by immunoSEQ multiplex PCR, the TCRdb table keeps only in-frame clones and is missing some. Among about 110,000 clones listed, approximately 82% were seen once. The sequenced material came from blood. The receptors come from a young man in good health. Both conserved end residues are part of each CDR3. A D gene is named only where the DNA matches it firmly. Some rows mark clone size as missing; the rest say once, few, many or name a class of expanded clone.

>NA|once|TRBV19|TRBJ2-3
CASSIGGGGDTQYF
TGTGCCAGTAGTATTGGTGGGGGAGGAGATACGCAGTATTTT
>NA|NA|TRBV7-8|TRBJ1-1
CASSLELHTEAFF
TGTGCCAGCAGCTTAGAACTTCACACTGAAGCTTTCTTT
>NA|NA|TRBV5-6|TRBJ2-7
CASSPSPFPYEQYF
TGTGCCAGCAGCCCCTCGCCATTCCCCTACGAGCAGTACTTC
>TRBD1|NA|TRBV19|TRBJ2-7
CASSLKTGTGYYEQYF
TGTGCCAGTAGTCTTAAAACCGGGACAGGCTACTACGAGCAGTACTTC
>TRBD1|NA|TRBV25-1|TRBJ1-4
CASSETDRDSEKLFF
TGTGCCAGCAGTGAGACGGACAGGGATTCTGAAAAACTGTTTTTT
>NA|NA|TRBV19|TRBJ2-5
CASSINLLGHKETQYF
TGTGCCAGTAGTATCAATCTGTTGGGACATAAGGAGACCCAGTACTTC
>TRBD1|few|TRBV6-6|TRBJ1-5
CAGGGDRGVGNQPQHF
TGTGCCGGCGGGGGCGACAGGGGCGTCGGCAATCAGCCCCAGCATTTT
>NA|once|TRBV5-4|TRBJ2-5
CASSLVRGGQETQYF
TGTGCCAGCAGCTTAGTCCGGGGTGGGCAAGAGACCCAGTACTTC
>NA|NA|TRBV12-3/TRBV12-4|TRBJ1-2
CASSLWQKYGYTF
TGTGCCAGCAGTTTGTGGCAAAAGTATGGCTACACCTTC
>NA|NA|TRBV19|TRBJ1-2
CASSMGQGWDGYTF
TGTGCCAGTAGTATGGGCCAGGGTTGGGATGGCTACACCTTC
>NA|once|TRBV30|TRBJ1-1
CAWKGGRWKNTEAFF
TGTGCCTGGAAGGGGGGACGGTGGAAGAACACTGAAGCTTTCTTT
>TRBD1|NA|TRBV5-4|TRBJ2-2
CASSLSDRGLSGRELFF
TGTGCCAGCAGCTTATCGGACAGGGGGCTTAGTGGAAGGGAGCTGTTTTTT
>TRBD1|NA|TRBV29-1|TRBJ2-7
CSVGGTVASSSYEQYF
TGCAGCGTTGGAGGGACAGTTGCCTCCTCCTCCTACGAGCAGTACTTC
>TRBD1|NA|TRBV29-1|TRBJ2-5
CSVSINRGSQETQYF
TGCAGCGTTTCAATTAACAGGGGTAGCCAAGAGACCCAGTACTTC
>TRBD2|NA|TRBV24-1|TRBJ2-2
CATSDFSAGEAGELFF
TGTGCCACCAGTGATTTCTCCGCGGGGGAGGCCGGGGAGCTGTTTTTT
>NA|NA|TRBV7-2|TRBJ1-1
CASSLYAGGTEAFF
TGTGCCAGCAGCTTATATGCGGGAGGCACTGAAGCTTTCTTT
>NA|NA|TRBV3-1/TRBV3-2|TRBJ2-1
CASSQDARGGHNEQFF
TGTGCCAGCAGCCAAGATGCCCGGGGAGGTCACAATGAGCAGTTCTTC